There are many counts of the clone carrying this T cell receptor beta chain. The CDR3 runs 12 residues. CDR1 is MNHEY, CDR2 SVGAGI, per germline. V lost 8 bases, J lost 9 bases, and 11 bases lay in between. TCRdb independently ran MiXCR on the RT-PCR reads; one entry per CDR3 protein. The sample holds about 680,000 distinct CDR3 sequences, 12% to 15% seen once. This chain joins TRBV6-5 and TRBJ1-6; D is uncertain. The sequence derives from a female donor in good health, serving as a healthy control. Material: memory CD4+ T cells from blood. The CDR3 bases are TGTGCCAGCCGTAGGTCAAGTTCACCCCTCCACTTT. Residues: CASRRSSSPLHF.